This is a list of T cell receptor beta chains from one sample in a study of shared clonotypes between healthy human individuals. TCRdb's copy holds only in-frame clones and misses some; the assay was immunoSEQ multiplex PCR. The sample holds over a million clones, about 70% seen once. Material for sequencing was memory CD4+ T cells sorted from blood. These receptor sequences come from a man between 18 and 35 years old in good health. Both conserved end residues are part of each CDR3. Fields, in order: CDR3 protein, CDR3 DNA, CDR3 length, V gene, J gene, D gene, clone size. A D gene is named only where the DNA matches it firmly. Where a row states a size, it is once, few, many or the class of an expanded clone; other rows omit it.

CDR3 protein: CAISDLGTSGPYEQYF; CDR3 DNA: TGTGCCATCAGTGATCTCGGGACTAGCGGACCCTACGAGCAGTACTTC; CDR3 length: 16; V gene: TRBV10-3; J gene: TRBJ2-7; D gene: TRBD2; clone size: -
CDR3 protein: CASSPRQTWRAEAFF; CDR3 DNA: TGTGCCAGCAGCCCTCGACAGACCTGGCGGGCTGAAGCTTTCTTT; CDR3 length: 15; V gene: TRBV14; J gene: TRBJ1-1; D gene: -; clone size: few
CDR3 protein: CASSPLAGVYNEQFF; CDR3 DNA: TGTGCCAGCAGCCCACTAGCGGGGGTCTACAATGAGCAGTTCTTC; CDR3 length: 15; V gene: TRBV4-2; J gene: TRBJ2-1; D gene: TRBD2; clone size: -
CDR3 protein: CASSEAGRAAGLF; CDR3 DNA: TGTGCCAGCAGTGAAGCCGGGAGGGCCGCTGGTCTTTTT; CDR3 length: 13; V gene: TRBV6-1; J gene: TRBJ1-4; D gene: -; clone size: -
CDR3 protein: CASSLAVGVNTEAFF; CDR3 DNA: TGTGCCAGCAGCTTAGCGGTTGGGGTGAACACTGAAGCTTTCTTT; CDR3 length: 15; V gene: TRBV7-2; J gene: TRBJ1-1; D gene: -; clone size: few
CDR3 protein: CSVESEKYTEAFF; CDR3 DNA: TGCAGCGTTGAGAGCGAGAAATACACTGAAGCTTTCTTT; CDR3 length: 13; V gene: TRBV29-1; J gene: TRBJ1-1; D gene: -; clone size: -
CDR3 protein: CATTSSGETSSEQYF; CDR3 DNA: TGTGCCACCACCTCTAGCGGGGAGACATCCAGCGAGCAGTACTTC; CDR3 length: 15; V gene: TRBV10-3; J gene: TRBJ2-7; D gene: TRBD2; clone size: -
CDR3 protein: CASSVNRLVTDTQYF; CDR3 DNA: TGTGCCAGCAGCGTAAACCGGCTAGTCACAGATACGCAGTATTTT; CDR3 length: 15; V gene: TRBV9; J gene: TRBJ2-3; D gene: -; clone size: -
CDR3 protein: CASSPGTGGYAGYTF; CDR3 DNA: TGTGCCAGCAGTCCCGGGACAGGGGGATATGCTGGCTACACCTTC; CDR3 length: 15; V gene: TRBV6-5; J gene: TRBJ1-2; D gene: TRBD1; clone size: -
CDR3 protein: CASRGTPTGELFF; CDR3 DNA: TGTGCCAGCAGGGGGACTCCCACCGGGGAGCTGTTTTTT; CDR3 length: 13; V gene: TRBV2; J gene: TRBJ2-2; D gene: -; clone size: few
CDR3 protein: CASSANWGEKLFF; CDR3 DNA: TGTGCCAGTAGTGCCAATTGGGGAGAAAAACTGTTTTTT; CDR3 length: 13; V gene: TRBV19; J gene: TRBJ1-4; D gene: -; clone size: once
CDR3 protein: CASSVDGGGNTGELFF; CDR3 DNA: TGTGCCAGCAGCGTAGATGGGGGAGGGAACACCGGGGAGCTGTTTTTT; CDR3 length: 16; V gene: TRBV9; J gene: TRBJ2-2; D gene: -; clone size: once
CDR3 protein: CASSLVTIEETQYF; CDR3 DNA: TGTGCCAGCAGCTTGGTTACAATCGAAGAGACCCAGTACTTC; CDR3 length: 14; V gene: TRBV5-4; J gene: TRBJ2-5; D gene: -; clone size: -
CDR3 protein: CASTNSLNSPLHF; CDR3 DNA: TGTGCCAGCACTAACAGCCTTAATTCACCCCTCCACTTT; CDR3 length: 13; V gene: TRBV6-1; J gene: TRBJ1-6; D gene: -; clone size: -
CDR3 protein: CASSSLRTADGYTF; CDR3 DNA: TGTGCCAGCAGTTCCCTCCGGACAGCGGATGGCTACACCTTC; CDR3 length: 14; V gene: TRBV2; J gene: TRBJ1-2; D gene: -; clone size: -
CDR3 protein: CASSQETAMVNGYTF; CDR3 DNA: TGTGCCAGCAGCCAAGAAACAGCCATGGTGAATGGCTACACCTTC; CDR3 length: 15; V gene: TRBV14; J gene: TRBJ1-2; D gene: -; clone size: once
CDR3 protein: CASSLAGTRGETQYF; CDR3 DNA: TGTGCCAGCAGTCTAGCCGGGACTAGGGGGGAGACCCAGTACTTC; CDR3 length: 15; V gene: TRBV25-1; J gene: TRBJ2-5; D gene: TRBD2; clone size: -
CDR3 protein: CASSSEGAREKLFF; CDR3 DNA: TGTGCCAGTAGTAGCGAGGGGGCGCGGGAAAAACTGTTTTTT; CDR3 length: 14; V gene: TRBV19; J gene: TRBJ1-4; D gene: TRBD1; clone size: few
CDR3 protein: CASSFGENTDTQYF; CDR3 DNA: TGTGCCAGCAGTTTTGGAGAGAATACAGATACGCAGTATTTT; CDR3 length: 14; V gene: TRBV25-1; J gene: TRBJ2-3; D gene: -; clone size: once
CDR3 protein: CASRPGTVLNGELFF; CDR3 DNA: TGTGCCAGTAGACCCGGGACAGTCTTGAACGGGGAGCTGTTTTTT; CDR3 length: 15; V gene: TRBV19; J gene: TRBJ2-2; D gene: TRBD1; clone size: -
CDR3 protein: CASSPGTGSGDTEAFF; CDR3 DNA: TGTGCCAGCTCACCAGGGACAGGCTCTGGAGACACTGAAGCTTTCTTT; CDR3 length: 16; V gene: TRBV18; J gene: TRBJ1-1; D gene: TRBD1; clone size: -
CDR3 protein: CASSFLPGGGAGRNTEAFF; CDR3 DNA: TGTGCCAGCAGCTTTTTACCTGGGGGGGGCGCCGGGCGGAACACTGAAGCTTTCTTT; CDR3 length: 19; V gene: TRBV7-2; J gene: TRBJ1-1; D gene: -; clone size: -
CDR3 protein: CASSETDYEQYF; CDR3 DNA: TGTGCCAGCAGCGAGACAGACTACGAGCAGTACTTC; CDR3 length: 12; V gene: TRBV2; J gene: TRBJ2-7; D gene: -; clone size: -
CDR3 protein: CASSRQEKVRAYEQYF; CDR3 DNA: TGTGCCAGCAGCCGACAGGAGAAGGTCAGGGCCTACGAGCAGTACTTC; CDR3 length: 16; V gene: TRBV7-8; J gene: TRBJ2-7; D gene: -; clone size: -
CDR3 protein: CASSKGKVGRTGELFF; CDR3 DNA: TGTGCCAGCAGCAAAGGCAAGGTAGGGAGGACCGGGGAGCTGTTTTTT; CDR3 length: 16; V gene: TRBV21-1; J gene: TRBJ2-2; D gene: -; clone size: -
CDR3 protein: CASSLGGKGLYGYTF; CDR3 DNA: TGTGCCAGCAGCTTGGGGGGGAAGGGCCTCTATGGCTACACCTTC; CDR3 length: 15; V gene: TRBV5-4; J gene: TRBJ1-2; D gene: -; clone size: -
CDR3 protein: CASSFVSGANVLTF; CDR3 DNA: TGTGCCAGCAGCTTTGTATCTGGGGCCAACGTCCTGACTTTC; CDR3 length: 14; V gene: TRBV5-6; J gene: TRBJ2-6; D gene: -; clone size: -
CDR3 protein: CARSSQKRERGTDTQYF; CDR3 DNA: TGTGCCAGAAGCTCACAAAAGCGGGAGAGGGGCACAGATACGCAGTATTTT; CDR3 length: 17; V gene: TRBV5-3; J gene: TRBJ2-3; D gene: TRBD2; clone size: -
CDR3 protein: CASSPYGTGNGYTF; CDR3 DNA: TGTGCCAGCAGCCCCTACGGGACAGGGAATGGCTACACCTTC; CDR3 length: 14; V gene: TRBV14; J gene: TRBJ1-2; D gene: TRBD1; clone size: many
CDR3 protein: CASSTSQIGLKTPYF; CDR3 DNA: TGTGCCAGCAGCACTTCACAAATCGGTCTAAAGACGCCCTACTTT; CDR3 length: 15; V gene: TRBV28; J gene: TRBJ1-6; D gene: -; clone size: -
CDR3 protein: CASSYGAGGPSYEQYF; CDR3 DNA: TGTGCCAGCAGTTACGGGGCGGGAGGACCCTCCTACGAGCAGTACTTC; CDR3 length: 16; V gene: TRBV6-5; J gene: TRBJ2-7; D gene: TRBD2; clone size: -
CDR3 protein: CASSTDGIRSPLHF; CDR3 DNA: TGTGCCAGCAGCACGGATGGGATACGGTCACCCCTCCACTTT; CDR3 length: 14; V gene: TRBV7-9; J gene: TRBJ1-6; D gene: -; clone size: -
CDR3 protein: CASSLASGGAETQYF; CDR3 DNA: TGCGCCAGCAGCTTGGCTAGCGGGGGGGCGGAGACCCAGTACTTC; CDR3 length: 15; V gene: TRBV5-1; J gene: TRBJ2-5; D gene: TRBD2; clone size: many
CDR3 protein: CASSAVSTSGNTIYF; CDR3 DNA: TGCGCCAGCAGTGCGGTCAGCACCTCTGGAAACACCATATATTTT; CDR3 length: 15; V gene: TRBV10-2; J gene: TRBJ1-3; D gene: -; clone size: -
CDR3 protein: CASSPQGIQETQYF; CDR3 DNA: TGTGCCAGTAGCCCCCAGGGTATTCAAGAGACCCAGTACTTC; CDR3 length: 14; V gene: TRBV19; J gene: TRBJ2-5; D gene: -; clone size: -
CDR3 protein: CASSIGVGEQYF; CDR3 DNA: TGTGCCAGCAGTATCGGGGTAGGCGAGCAGTACTTC; CDR3 length: 12; V gene: TRBV28; J gene: TRBJ2-7; D gene: -; clone size: -
CDR3 protein: CASSDEVEAFF; CDR3 DNA: TGTGCCAGCAGTGACGAGGTTGAAGCTTTCTTT; CDR3 length: 11; V gene: TRBV6-5; J gene: TRBJ1-1; D gene: -; clone size: -
CDR3 protein: CASSLGERVDKNIQYF; CDR3 DNA: TGTGCCAGCAGCTTGGGGGAAAGGGTCGACAAAAACATTCAGTACTTC; CDR3 length: 16; V gene: TRBV5-6; J gene: TRBJ2-4; D gene: -; clone size: -
CDR3 protein: CASSWTGLGETQYF; CDR3 DNA: TGTGCCAGCAGCTGGACAGGGCTGGGAGAGACCCAGTACTTC; CDR3 length: 14; V gene: TRBV11-2; J gene: TRBJ2-5; D gene: TRBD1; clone size: -
CDR3 protein: CASRPKRGPLYEQYF; CDR3 DNA: TGTGCCAGCAGACCGAAGCGGGGCCCCCTCTACGAGCAGTACTTC; CDR3 length: 15; V gene: TRBV27; J gene: TRBJ2-7; D gene: TRBD2; clone size: -
CDR3 protein: CASSIWVGVGGNQPQHF; CDR3 DNA: TGTGCCAGTAGTATATGGGTCGGAGTTGGCGGCAATCAGCCCCAGCATTTT; CDR3 length: 17; V gene: TRBV19; J gene: TRBJ1-5; D gene: -; clone size: -
CDR3 protein: CASRGGRGAGVEETQYF; CDR3 DNA: TGTGCCAGCAGGGGGGGACGGGGAGCGGGAGTGGAAGAGACCCAGTACTTC; CDR3 length: 17; V gene: TRBV2; J gene: TRBJ2-5; D gene: TRBD2; clone size: -
CDR3 protein: CASSHNGELFF; CDR3 DNA: TGTGCCAGTAGTCATAATGGGGAGCTGTTTTTT; CDR3 length: 11; V gene: TRBV19; J gene: TRBJ2-2; D gene: -; clone size: -
CDR3 protein: CASSDAAREQFF; CDR3 DNA: TGCGCCAGCAGTGATGCTGCCCGTGAGCAGTTCTTC; CDR3 length: 12; V gene: TRBV10-1; J gene: TRBJ2-1; D gene: -; clone size: -
CDR3 protein: CASSQGAGLAREQYF; CDR3 DNA: TGTGCCAGCAGCCAGGGGGCGGGACTAGCGAGGGAGCAGTACTTC; CDR3 length: 15; V gene: TRBV5-4; J gene: TRBJ2-7; D gene: TRBD2; clone size: few
CDR3 protein: CASSLQELDEAFF; CDR3 DNA: TGCGCCAGCAGCTTGCAGGAATTAGATGAAGCTTTCTTT; CDR3 length: 13; V gene: TRBV5-1; J gene: TRBJ1-1; D gene: -; clone size: -
CDR3 protein: CASSPRQGINYGYTF; CDR3 DNA: TGTGCCAGTAGTCCTCGACAGGGTATTAACTATGGCTACACCTTC; CDR3 length: 15; V gene: TRBV19; J gene: TRBJ1-2; D gene: TRBD1; clone size: -
CDR3 protein: CASSTRTSGLTDTQYF; CDR3 DNA: TGTGCCAGCAGCACCCGGACTAGCGGTCTCACAGATACGCAGTATTTT; CDR3 length: 16; V gene: TRBV5-4; J gene: TRBJ2-3; D gene: TRBD2; clone size: -
CDR3 protein: CASSYGGDGNQPQHF; CDR3 DNA: TGTGCCAGCAGTTACGGGGGGGACGGGAATCAGCCCCAGCATTTT; CDR3 length: 15; V gene: TRBV6-5; J gene: TRBJ1-5; D gene: -; clone size: -
CDR3 protein: CASSRDLAGANHNEQFF; CDR3 DNA: TGTGCCAGCAGCCGGGACCTAGCGGGGGCCAACCACAATGAGCAGTTCTTC; CDR3 length: 17; V gene: TRBV14; J gene: TRBJ2-1; D gene: TRBD2; clone size: once
CDR3 protein: CASSPGSDPNYGYTF; CDR3 DNA: TGTGCCAGCTCACCGGGTTCAGACCCGAACTATGGCTACACCTTC; CDR3 length: 15; V gene: TRBV18; J gene: TRBJ1-2; D gene: -; clone size: -
CDR3 protein: CASSLRGPTDTQYF; CDR3 DNA: TGTGCCAGCAGCTTGCGGGGACCCACAGATACGCAGTATTTT; CDR3 length: 14; V gene: TRBV5-4; J gene: TRBJ2-3; D gene: -; clone size: -
CDR3 protein: CASTPGDRPQHF; CDR3 DNA: TGTGCCAGTACCCCCGGGGATCGGCCCCAGCATTTT; CDR3 length: 12; V gene: TRBV19; J gene: TRBJ1-5; D gene: -; clone size: -
CDR3 protein: CASSPADRAGGQYF; CDR3 DNA: TGTGCCAGCTCACCGGCGGACAGGGCGGGGGGGCAGTACTTC; CDR3 length: 14; V gene: TRBV18; J gene: TRBJ2-7; D gene: -; clone size: -
CDR3 protein: CASSSESGTGETQYF; CDR3 DNA: TGTGCCAGCAGCTCTGAGTCCGGGACGGGAGAGACCCAGTACTTC; CDR3 length: 15; V gene: TRBV5-4; J gene: TRBJ2-5; D gene: -; clone size: few
CDR3 protein: CAIMRQLNTEAFF; CDR3 DNA: TGTGCCATCATGCGGCAGTTGAACACTGAAGCTTTCTTT; CDR3 length: 13; V gene: TRBV10-3; J gene: TRBJ1-1; D gene: -; clone size: -